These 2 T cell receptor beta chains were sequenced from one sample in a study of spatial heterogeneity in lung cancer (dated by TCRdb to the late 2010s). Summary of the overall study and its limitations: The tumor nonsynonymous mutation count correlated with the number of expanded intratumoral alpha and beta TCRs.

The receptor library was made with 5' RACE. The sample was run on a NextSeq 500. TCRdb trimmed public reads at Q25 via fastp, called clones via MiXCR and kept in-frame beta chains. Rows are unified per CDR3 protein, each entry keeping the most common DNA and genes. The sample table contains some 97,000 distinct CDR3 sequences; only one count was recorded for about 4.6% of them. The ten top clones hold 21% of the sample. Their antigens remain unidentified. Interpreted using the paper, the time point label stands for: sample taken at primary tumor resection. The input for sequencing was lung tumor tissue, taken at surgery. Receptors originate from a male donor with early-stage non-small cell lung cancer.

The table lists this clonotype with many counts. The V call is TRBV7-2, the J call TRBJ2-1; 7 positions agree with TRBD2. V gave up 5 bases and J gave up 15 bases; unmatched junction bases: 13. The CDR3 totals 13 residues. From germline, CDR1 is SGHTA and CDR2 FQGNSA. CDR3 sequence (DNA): TGTGCCAGCAGCCGCCATACGGGGGAGGGCCGGTTCTTC. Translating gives CASSRHTGEGRFF.

The CDR3 DNA reads as TGTGCCAGCACCGCTCCGGGACTAGCCCTTTACGAGCAGTACTTC. It specifies CASTAPGLALYEQYF. V usage is TRBV28 and J usage is TRBJ2-7; 9 bases fit TRBD2. CDR3 size: 15 residues. The germline CDR1 and CDR2 sequences are MDHEN and SYDVKM. The V gene end was trimmed by 7 bases and the J gene end by 4 bases; junction bases not matched to a gene: 11. The complete variable domain, with remaining parts taken from reference TRBV28 and TRBJ2-7, reads DVKVTQSSRYLVKRTGEKVFLECVQDMDHENMFWYRQDPGLGLRLIYFSYDVKMKEKGDIPEGYSVSREKKERFSLILESASTNQTSMYLCASTAPGLALYEQYFGPGTRLTVT.